Sequencing of this T cell receptor (beta chain) was carried out in a study of T cell responses to AZD1222 COVID-19 vaccine. Comment on this clone: Its antigen is still unknown.

Findings of the study overall: White British people made up most donors, females outnumbered males, and clonal diversity was possibly underestimated. Vaccine-associated CD4 TCRs ranged over spike, dominating at 160-218 and 743-854. At baseline, seropositivity was found in only a handful of AZD1222 recipients.

The repertoire was sequenced with immunoSEQ multiplex PCR; TCRdb's copy has only in-frame clones and lacks some. The table lists fewer than 200,000 clones, just under 90% of them singletons. The sample here was peripheral blood, taken 28 days after the second dose of the MenACWY control vaccine. This TCR derives from an adult who received the MenACWY meningococcal vaccine as a control.

The CDR3 protein is CASSFSPGEKLFF. DNA for the CDR3: TGTGCCAGCAGCTTCTCTCCGGGTGAAAAACTGTTTTTT. The rearrangement links TRBV7-3 to TRBJ1-4; D unclear. With 3 bases removed from V and 7 bases from J, the gap between germline ends came to 9 bases. The CDR3 loop spans 13 amino acids. Germline V gene data show CDR1 as SGHTA and CDR2 as FQGTGA.